Given below is one T cell receptor beta chain in context. Its antigen is currently unknown. This sample was taken from a study of T cells in narcolepsy. Across the study: Healthy controls were enrolled alongside patients with narcolepsy type 1 or type 2.

Deletions cut 8 bases from V and 3 bases from J, with 10 bases between. Germline V lookup: CDR1 ENHRY, CDR2 SYGVKD. This CDR3 is 12 amino acids long. Clones were sequenced by immunoSEQ multiplex PCR, and TCRdb holds only the in-frame ones, with some missing. Of 26,000 or so clones listed, roughly 86% were seen once; the top ten hold roughly 1.1%. Findings of the study overall: Autoreactive HCRT-specific and TRIB2-specific clonotypes were marked in same-patient CSF-versus-blood CD4+ comparisons.

The sample comprised CD45RA- memory CD4+ T cells from PBMCs. This rearrangement joins TRBV10-3 to TRBJ2-5; D is uncertain. This clonotype was obtained from a human donor with narcolepsy. CDR3 bases: TGTGCCATCGGACGGACGGAAGAGACCCAGTACTTC. This sequence encodes CAIGRTEETQYF.